This entry describes one TCR beta chain. What it recognizes is unknown. The source of the sample is a study of response to subunit inactivated influenza vaccine. The study's findings and limits: It was suggested by the authors that few new T cells are recruited by each seasonal influenza vaccination.

From the RT-PCR reads, TCRdb called clonotypes with MiXCR, one entry per CDR3 protein. The sample comprises 500,000 to 600,000 distinct CDR3 sequences, roughly 8.2% of which are singletons, and roughly 13% rests with the top ten. The receptor comes from a man aged 45 to 70 who received an inactivated influenza vaccine. This specimen consisted of PBMCs from blood, obtained less than 30 months after vaccination.

CDR3 bases: TGTGCCAGCAAGGGAGGGAGTGTCTGGGAGCTGTTTTTT. This translates into CASKGGSVWELFF. The V call is TRBV6-1, the J call TRBJ2-2; TRBD2 matches at 7 bases. The germline V gene encodes CDR1 MNHNS and CDR2 SASEGT. With V trimmed by 7 bases and J by 9 bases, 8 bases remained unmatched. The CDR3 has 13 amino acids.